The sequence of this T cell receptor (beta chain) was determined in a study of patients and donors after allogeneic stem cell transplantation. The CDR3 sequence is 13 residues long. CDR1 is KGHDR and CDR2 is SFDVKD in the germline V gene. Trimming left V 5 bases short and J 2 bases short, with 6 bases between. Via MiXCR, TCRdb re-called the RT-PCR reads, giving one row per CDR3 protein. Of some 230,000 distinct CDR3 sequences in the sample, 13% to 15% were seen once. The sequenced sample consisted of blood, either unsorted or a sorted T cell fraction (not recorded which). This receptor was taken from a human donor who was either an allogeneic HSCT recipient or a stem cell or donor lymphocyte infusion donor (not recorded which). It is not recorded whose cells these are; they may come from a transplant donor. The V and J genes are TRBV24-1 and TRBJ1-5; unclear D gene. The CDR3 DNA follows: TGTGCCACCAGTGCGAGGGGCAATCAGCCCCAGCATTTT. The encoded protein is CATSARGNQPQHF.